This T cell receptor beta chain was captured in a study of spatial heterogeneity in lung cancer. MiXCR, run by TCRdb on the 5' RACE reads, gives a single entry per CDR3 protein. The profile shows about 40,000 distinct CDR3 sequences, around 5.2% of them singletons. The CDR3 has 12 amino acids. CDR1 is SGHTA, CDR2 FQGNSA, per germline. V lost 8 bases and J lost 1, with 6 bases in between. Time point here: sample taken at primary tumor resection. From tumor, nontumor lung or frozen PBMC, whole RNA was taken unsorted for sequencing. V gene TRBV7-2 combines with J gene TRBJ1-5; D remains ambiguous. Sequencing used PBMCs, obtained at surgery. The sequence derives from a female donor with early-stage non-small cell lung cancer. This chain's CDR3 is CASSDSNQPQHF. The CDR3 region has the DNA TGTGCCAGCTCGGACAGCAATCAGCCCCAGCATTTT.